Listed below are T cell receptor beta chains from one sample, sequenced in a study of cytomegalovirus exposure and HLA in healthy donors. The assay was immunoSEQ multiplex PCR, and TCRdb's table has in-frame clones only and misses some. Seen here are 220,000 or so clones, approximately 68% observed once, and the top ten hold less than 2%. The sample taken for sequencing was PBMCs. Receptors were obtained from a woman under 40 in good health and CMV-seronegative. Each CDR3 is given with its conserved first and last residue. D genes are given only for firm matches. Some rows have no size entry. The others give once, few or many, or a class for an expanded clone.

V gene	clone size	D gene	J gene	CDR3 DNA	CDR3 protein
TRBV13	few	.	TRBJ2-1	TGTGCCAGCAGCTTAGGGGCGGGGAGTTACAATGAGCAGTTCTTC	CASSLGAGSYNEQFF
TRBV29-1	few	.	TRBJ2-2	TGCAGCGTTGGCGAGCGTTCCACCGGGGAGCTGTTTTTT	CSVGERSTGELFF
TRBV7-6	.	.	TRBJ1-6	TGTGCCAGCAGCTTAATACAGATACCTAATTCACCCCTCCACTTT	CASSLIQIPNSPLHF
TRBV7-2	.	.	TRBJ2-7	TGTGCCAGCAGCCCCAATGGGCCCTACGAGCAGTACTTC	CASSPNGPYEQYF
TRBV6-1	.	.	TRBJ2-7	TGTGCCAGCAGTGACCCCGTTTTGACAGCCTACGAGCAGTACTTC	CASSDPVLTAYEQYF
TRBV30	once	.	TRBJ1-1	TGTGCCTGGAGTACCCCGGGGGTAGGGACTGAAGCTTTCTTT	CAWSTPGVGTEAFF
TRBV6-6	.	TRBD1	TRBJ1-4	TGTGCCAGCAGAGGACAGGGGGCAGAAAGTGGACTGTTTTTT	CASRGQGAESGLFF
TRBV10-2	few	.	TRBJ2-1	TGCGCCAGCAGTCCCAAGGCCGGGGGGCGCGAGCAGTTCTTC	CASSPKAGGREQFF
TRBV19	.	.	TRBJ1-4	TGTGCCAGTAGTATCTCCCACGCGGGGGGGGTGAATGAAAAACTGTTTTTT	CASSISHAGGVNEKLFF
TRBV4-1	.	.	TRBJ2-7	TGCGCCAGCAGCCCTGGGACTTCCCACGAGCAGTACTTC	CASSPGTSHEQYF
TRBV27	few	.	TRBJ2-2	TGTGCCAGCAGTTTCCAGGGGAACACCGGGGAGCTGTTTTTT	CASSFQGNTGELFF
TRBV2	.	TRBD1	TRBJ1-5	TGTGCCAGCAGTGACAGGGGGCGCGTCGGCAATCAGCCCCAGCATTTT	CASSDRGRVGNQPQHF
TRBV27	.	.	TRBJ2-7	TGTGCCAGCAGTGTAGCGAAGTCGGCGGCCGAGCAGTACTTC	CASSVAKSAAEQYF
TRBV25-1	.	.	TRBJ2-1	TGTGCCAGCAGCAAACCCGCAGGGGGGAGCAATGAGCAGTTCTTC	CASSKPAGGSNEQFF
TRBV2	.	.	TRBJ1-3	TGTGCCATATTGGGCAGGGTAGAAAACACCATATATTTT	CAILGRVENTIYF
TRBV7-9	.	.	TRBJ2-5	TGTGCCAGCAGCCCCGGGGTTTTGGTCCGCCCGGTTGAAGAGACCCAGTACTTC	CASSPGVLVRPVEETQYF
TRBV2	.	TRBD1	TRBJ1-1	TGTGCCAGGACCGGGACAGTGAACACTGAAGCTTTCTTT	CARTGTVNTEAFF
TRBV29-1	.	.	TRBJ1-1	TGCAGCGTTGACTTCGGGGGGGGCGCTTTCTTT	CSVDFGGGAFF
TRBV28	.	TRBD1	TRBJ1-1	TGTGCCAGCAGTTCACAGGGGGCGAGGGCTGAAGCTTTCTTT	CASSSQGARAEAFF
TRBV6-1	few	.	TRBJ2-5	TGTGCCAGCAAGCCGAATTCCAGGGCCGGCGGGACCCAGTACTTC	CASKPNSRAGGTQYF
TRBV6-5	.	TRBD2	TRBJ2-7	TGTGCCAGCAGCGGGGGGACTCGAGGCTACGAGCAGTACTTC	CASSGGTRGYEQYF
TRBV7-9	.	TRBD2	TRBJ2-1	TGTGCCAGCAGCTTACGAGCGGGAGGGCCCTATGAGCAGTTCTTC	CASSLRAGGPYEQFF
TRBV30	.	TRBD1	TRBJ2-7	TGTGCCTCCAACGTCGGGACAGGGCCCTACGAGCAGTACTTC	CASNVGTGPYEQYF
TRBV6-6	few	TRBD1	TRBJ1-5	TGTGCCAGCGCCCGACAGGGAAGTCAGCCCCAGCATTTT	CASARQGSQPQHF
TRBV7-9	few	TRBD1	TRBJ1-1	TGTGCCGCAGAAGGACAGGGCGACACTGAAGCTTTCTTT	CAAEGQGDTEAFF
TRBV19	few	.	TRBJ1-4	TGTGCCAGTAGTATAGGACAGCCGTTTGAAAAACTGTTTTTT	CASSIGQPFEKLFF